What follows are 2 T cell receptor beta chains derived from one specimen sequenced in a study of somatic mutations in cytotoxic T cells in rheumatoid arthritis. Clones were read by immunoSEQ multiplex PCR, and TCRdb kept only the in-frame ones, dropping some. The sample includes 20,000 to 25,000 clones, 86% of them seen just once. Sequenced: CD8+ T cells sorted from blood. These receptors all stem from a woman in her fifties or sixties in good health.

J is TRBJ2-1 and V is TRBV7-9; D is unclear. CDR3 length equals 19 residues. The V gene lost 2 bases and the J gene lost 0 bases, with 20 bases spanning the gap. From germline, CDR1 is SEHNR and CDR2 FQNEAQ (reference sequence). DNA of the CDR3: TGTGCCAGCAGCTTATCCACTCAAAACACTCTCGGCTCCTACAATGAGCAGTTCTTC. As protein: CASSLSTQNTLGSYNEQFF.

This chain joins TRBV9 and TRBJ2-2; D not certain. The CDR3 extends over 12 amino acids. Looked up from germline, CDR1 is SGDLS and CDR2 is YYNGEE. V shed 2 bases and J shed 2 bases, with 1 base lying between them. The CDR3 bases are TGTGCCAGCAGCGTTAACACCGGGGAGCTGTTTTTT. It is translated as CASSVNTGELFF. The complete variable domain, with remaining parts taken from reference TRBV9 and TRBJ2-2, reads DSGVTQTPKHLITATGQRVTLRCSPRSGDLSVYWYQQSLDQGLQFLIQYYNGEERAKGNILERFSAQQFPDLHSELNLSSLELGDSALYFCASSVNTGELFFGEGSRLTVL.